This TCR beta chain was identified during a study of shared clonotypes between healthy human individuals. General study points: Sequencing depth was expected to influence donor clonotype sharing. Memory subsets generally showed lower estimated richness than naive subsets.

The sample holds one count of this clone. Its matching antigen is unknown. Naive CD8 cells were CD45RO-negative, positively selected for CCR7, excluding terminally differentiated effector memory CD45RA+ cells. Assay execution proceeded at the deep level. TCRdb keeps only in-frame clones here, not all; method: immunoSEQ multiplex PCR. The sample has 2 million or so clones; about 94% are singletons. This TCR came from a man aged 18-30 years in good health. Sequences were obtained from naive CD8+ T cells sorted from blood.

This CDR3 is CASSVESGTHSHYGYTF. The CDR3 region has the DNA TGTGCCAGCAGCGTAGAATCCGGGACCCATTCCCACTATGGCTACACCTTC. V and J are TRBV9 and TRBJ1-2, with a weak D call TRBD1 (5 bases). Germline CDR1 SGDLS, CDR2 YYNGEE. The CDR3 length is 17 residues. V shed 0 bases and J shed 3 bases, with 18 bases lying between them.